This TCR beta chain was observed in a study of blood T cell repertoires in COVID-19. TCRdb keeps only in-frame clones here, not all; method: immunoSEQ multiplex PCR. The sample yields roughly 340,000 clones, 89% seen once. CDR1 is SGHRS and CDR2 is YFSETQ in the germline V gene. The CDR3 is made up of 14 amino acids. Trimming cost V 2 bases and J 5 bases, with 13 bases left between them. This TCR was sampled from a woman aged 25 to 39 with COVID-19, enrolled during active disease. Specimen: peripheral blood. The V gene is TRBV5-1, the J gene TRBJ1-1; possibly TRBD1 for D (6 bases). The CDR3 sequence is CASSLRQGRTEAFF. CDR3 DNA sequence: TGCGCCAGCAGCTTACGGCAGGGGCGGACTGAAGCTTTCTTT.